The 27 T cell receptor beta chains reported below all come from one sample, sequenced in a study of a mutant IDH1 vaccine in newly diagnosed glioma. The time point is: week 47, end of study. Mutant IDH1 20-mer peptide, at 300 ug, made up each vaccine dose, with topical imiquimod. No cognate antigen is known for these TCRs. Method: immunoSEQ multiplex PCR; TCRdb's copy keeps in-frame clones and lacks some. The sample shows tens of thousands of clones, roughly 80% of them seen only once. This sample comprised PBMCs, obtained from a glioma patient whose treatment included an IDH1 peptide vaccine. The origin of the receptors is a man aged 50 to 60 with glioma.

The chain uses TRBV7-8 and TRBJ1-3; a weak D match, TRBD1 (5 bases). The CDR3 runs to 16 residues. V was shortened by 5 bases and J by 0 bases, with 14 bases between the two germline ends. Germline CDR1 SGHVS, CDR2 FQNEAQ. The CDR3 protein is CASSLRDSDSGNTIYF. The CDR3 nucleotides are TGTGCCAGCAGCCTCCGGGACTCAGACTCTGGAAACACCATATATTTT.

This sequence joins TRBV9 and TRBJ2-3; 8 bases map to TRBD1. V shed 0 bases, J shed 5 bases, and the junction held 5 bases outside the gene matches. This CDR3 contains 15 residues. From germline, CDR1 is SGDLS and CDR2 YYNGEE. CDR3 coding DNA: TGTGCCAGCAGCGTAGAAGGGACAGGATTAGATACGCAGTATTTT. Amino acids: CASSVEGTGLDTQYF. Complete variable domain (other parts from reference TRBV9 and TRBJ2-3): DSGVTQTPKHLITATGQRVTLRCSPRSGDLSVYWYQQSLDQGLQFLIQYYNGEERAKGNILERFSAQQFPDLHSELNLSSLELGDSALYFCASSVEGTGLDTQYFGPGTRLTVL.

The chain couples TRBV28 to TRBJ1-5; tentatively, D is TRBD1 (6 bases). Trimming took off 4 bases at V and 7 bases at J, with 11 bases between the two ends. Germline V gives CDR1 MDHEN, CDR2 SYDVKM. CDR3 size: 13 residues. The CDR3 DNA reads TGTGCCAGCAGTTGGGGACACCGGCAGCCCCAGCATTTT. Its protein product is CASSWGHRQPQHF.

This chain connects TRBV5-1 to TRBJ2-5; no definite D call. Germline V gene sequence: CDR1 SGHRS, CDR2 YFSETQ. V was cut by 0 bases and J by 6 bases, with 12 bases left in between. The CDR3 loop spans 14 amino acids. The DNA for the CDR3 is TGCGCCAGCAGCTTGGAGCCGGGCATGAAGACCCAGTACTTC. Amino acids: CASSLEPGMKTQYF. The full variable domain, with the rest looked up from reference TRBV5-1 and TRBJ2-5, is KAGVTQTPRYLIKTRGQQVTLSCSPISGHRSVSWYQQTPGQGLQFLFEYFSETQRNKGNFPGRFSGRQFSNSRSEMNVSTLELGDSALYLCASSLEPGMKTQYFGPGTRLLVL.

The CDR3: CASSLRLNNEQFF. In DNA form, the CDR3 reads TGTGCCAGCAGCTTGAGGCTGAATAATGAGCAGTTCTTC. This chain uses TRBV5-6 with TRBJ2-1, with unresolved D. Trimming pared 1 base from V and 7 bases from J, leaving 9 bases between. This CDR3 contains 13 residues. Germline CDR1 is SGHDT and CDR2 is YYEEEE.

V gene TRBV9 combines with J gene TRBJ2-1; the match to TRBD2 covers 8 bases. V trimming: 2 bases; J trimming: 1 base; junction bases outside the gene matches: 2. The CDR3 has 15 residues. Germline CDR1 is SGDLS and CDR2 is YYNGEE. CDR3 DNA sequence: TGTGCCAGCAGCGTTACTAGCGGTTCCTACAATGAGCAGTTCTTC. Residues: CASSVTSGSYNEQFF.

The V and J genes are TRBV4-3 and TRBJ2-7, with 8 bases that match TRBD2. The J segment lost 6 bases and the V segment lost 0 bases, leaving 19 bases of the junction unmatched. Germline lookup yields CDR1 LGHNA and CDR2 YSLEER. CDR3 length equals 19 residues. Written as DNA, the CDR3 is TGCGCCAGCAGCCAAGAGATACCAGGGGCCGCCGGGGGGGGGTTCGAGCAGTACTTC. Amino acids: CASSQEIPGAAGGGFEQYF.

A single count supports this clone. The rearrangement uses TRBV7-9 and TRBJ2-3; D perhaps matches TRBD2 (6 bases). V gave up 5 bases and J gave up 0 bases, with 21 bases separating them. The CDR3 is made up of 18 amino acids. In germline, CDR1 is SEHNR, CDR2 FQNEAQ (reference sequence). For the CDR3, the DNA is TGTGCCAGCAGCACCCGAACGGCGACGGGGACTAGCACAGATACGCAGTATTTT. Translated: CASSTRTATGTSTDTQYF.

This clone is deemed medium-sized. The rearrangement uses TRBV30 and TRBJ1-2, with D tentatively TRBD1 (6 bases). The CDR3 has 14 residues. Trimming shortened V by 7 bases and J by 8 bases, and 23 bases separated the two germline ends. In germline, CDR1 is GTSNPN, CDR2 SVGIG (reference sequence). As DNA, the CDR3 is TGTGCCTTCCCAGGGGCGGGCCTCGGTAGAGGCTACACCTTC. Amino acids: CAFPGAGLGRGYTF.

This chain connects TRBV5-1 to TRBJ2-5; TRBD2 is a possible D gene (6 bases). Trimming cost V 0 bases and J 2 bases, with 14 bases left between them. The CDR3 extends over 16 amino acids. Germline V lookup: CDR1 SGHRS, CDR2 YFSETQ. The CDR3 reads CASSLEVSGPQETQYF. The CDR3 DNA is TGCGCCAGCAGCTTGGAGGTTAGCGGACCTCAAGAGACCCAGTACTTC.

The chain carries TRBV5-4 and TRBJ2-1; D call uncertain. The CDR3 spans 14 residues. Trimming took off 2 bases at V and 5 bases at J, with 11 bases between the two ends. Germline assignment: CDR1 SGHNT and CDR2 YYREEE (reference sequence). This CDR3 is CASSFPGLDNEQFF. In DNA form, the CDR3 reads TGTGCCAGCAGCTTCCCCGGGCTTGACAATGAGCAGTTCTTC.

V gene TRBV29-1 combines with J gene TRBJ1-2; possible D gene TRBD1, 5 bases. Germline CDR1 reads SQVTM; CDR2 reads ANQGSEA. Deletions cut 3 bases from V and 8 bases from J, with 13 bases between. This CDR3 has 12 amino acids. CDR3 nucleotide sequence: TGCAGCGTTGACGGGCAGGGAGAGGGCTACACCTTC. This translates into CSVDGQGEGYTF.

V is TRBV7-2 and J is TRBJ2-3; TRBD1 is a possible D gene (5 bases). The CDR3 is made up of 12 amino acids. The V end lost 7 bases, the J end lost 4 bases, and 9 bases lay between the germline ends. Germline V gene lookup returns CDR1 SGHTA and CDR2 FQGNSA. The CDR3 reads CASTQGADTQYF. CDR3 in DNA: TGTGCCAGCACCCAGGGCGCAGATACGCAGTATTTT. The full variable domain, its missing parts supplied by reference TRBV7-2 and TRBJ2-3, is GAGVSQSPSNKVTEKGKDVELRCDPISGHTALYWYRQSLGQGLEFLIYFQGNSAPDKSGLPSDRFSAERTGGSVSTLTIQRTQQEDSAVYLCASTQGADTQYFGPGTRLTVL.

This clone was seen a few times. CDR3 amino acids: CASSLGTGHMNTEAFF. As DNA, the CDR3 is TGCGCCAGCAGCCTCGGGACAGGGCACATGAACACTGAAGCTTTCTTT. V is TRBV5-1 and J is TRBJ1-1, with 9 bases lining up with TRBD1. The junction had 7 bases not matched to a gene; V was cut back by 4 bases and J by 0 bases. Germline CDR1 is SGHRS and CDR2 is YFSETQ. The CDR3 covers 16 residues.

V is TRBV18 and J is TRBJ2-7; 8 positions agree with TRBD1. J was trimmed by 6 bases and V by 6 bases; bases with no gene match: 4. The CDR3 consists of 12 residues. CDR1 KGHSH and CDR2 LQKENI come from the germline V gene. In nucleotides, the CDR3 is TGTGCCAGCTCGCCGACAGGGGCCGAGCAGTACTTC. Amino acids: CASSPTGAEQYF. Filled out from reference TRBV18 and TRBJ2-7, the complete variable domain reads NAGVMQNPRHLVRRRGQEARLRCSPMKGHSHVYWYRQLPEEGLKFMVYLQKENIIDESGMPKERFSAEFPKEGPSILRIQQVVRGDSAAYFCASSPTGAEQYFGPGTRLTVT.

V is TRBV7-9 and J is TRBJ1-6; a possible D gene is TRBD1 (5 bases). The V and J ends lost 1 base and 10 bases respectively, with 11 bases between them. In germline, CDR1 is SEHNR, CDR2 FQNEAQ (reference sequence). This CDR3 has 14 amino acids. The CDR3 is CASSLEGRRSPLHF. CDR3 nucleotides: TGTGCCAGCAGCTTAGAGGGGCGAAGATCACCCCTCCACTTT.

J is TRBJ1-1 and V is TRBV9; 7 nucleotides align to TRBD1. Losses at the gene ends were 4 bases for V and 6 bases for J; bases not matched to a gene: 9. The CDR3 has 14 residues. Germline-derived CDR1 and CDR2 are SGDLS and YYNGEE. In DNA, the CDR3 is TGTGCCAGCAGCTCGAACACAGGGGCCCCTGAAGCTTTCTTT. Translated, it gives CASSSNTGAPEAFF.

This sequence joins TRBV2 and TRBJ2-2; TRBD1 matches at 8 bases. With V trimmed by 9 bases and J by 5 bases, 8 bases remained unmatched. Germline V gene data show CDR1 as SNHLY and CDR2 as FYNNEI. The CDR3 consists of 14 residues. This CDR3 reads CARRRGPRTGELFF. The CDR3, as DNA: TGTGCCAGACGCAGGGGGCCGAGGACCGGGGAGCTGTTTTTT.

The chain has TRBV5-1 and TRBJ1-2, with 8 nucleotides matching TRBD1. The V and J ends lost 5 bases and 6 bases, in that order; junction bases with no gene match: 0. Looked up from germline, CDR1 is SGHRS and CDR2 is YFSETQ. CDR3 length: 11 residues. The CDR3 loop is CASRTGDGYTF. CDR3 bases: TGCGCCAGCAGGACAGGGGATGGCTACACCTTC.

This sequence joins TRBV7-8 and TRBJ2-7; 8 bases agree with TRBD1. CDR3 size: 15 residues. The junction had 4 bases not matched to a gene; V was cut back by 1 base and J by 2 bases. Germline CDR1 reads SGHVS; CDR2 reads FQNEAQ. The CDR3 nucleotides read TGTGCCAGCAGCTTAGTAGGGACAGGTCCCTACGAGCAGTACTTC. Protein product: CASSLVGTGPYEQYF.

The chain links TRBV5-6 to TRBJ1-4; no clear D. Trimming took 0 bases from V and 0 from J, leaving 12 bases between them. The CDR3 consists of 17 residues. Germline V gene data show CDR1 as SGHDT and CDR2 as YYEEEE. The chain's CDR3 is CASSLESAGATNEKLFF. In nucleotides, the CDR3 is TGTGCCAGCAGCTTGGAGTCCGCGGGAGCAACTAATGAAAAACTGTTTTTT.

The genes are TRBV18 and TRBJ1-3, with 7 positions matching TRBD1. This CDR3 comprises 15 residues. V lost 6 bases, J lost 0 bases, and 5 bases stayed unmatched. In germline, CDR1 is KGHSH, CDR2 LQKENI. CDR3: CASSRGQDSGNTIYF. DNA for the CDR3: TGTGCCAGCTCCCGAGGACAGGACTCTGGAAACACCATATATTTT.

This chain links TRBV15 with TRBJ2-7; no reliable D call. The CDR3 loop spans 16 amino acids. Trimming took 5 bases from V and 2 from J, leaving 19 bases between them. The germline gives CDR1 LNHNV, CDR2 YYDKDF (reference sequence). The CDR3 DNA sequence: TGTGCCACCAGCTACCGGACGGTCGTCGGTACCTACGAGCAGTACTTC. The encoded protein is CATSYRTVVGTYEQYF.

A few counts support this clone. The CDR3 DNA reads as TGTGCCAGCAGTTTAACCCCAAGGGACAGGGGTTACAATGAGCAGTTCTTC. This gives the protein CASSLTPRDRGYNEQFF. The genes are TRBV27 and TRBJ2-1; 10 bases line up with TRBD1. This CDR3 comprises 17 residues. Germline trimming cut 2 bases from V and 4 bases from J; bases unmatched to any gene: 8. Germline V gene lookup returns CDR1 MNHEY and CDR2 SMNVEV (reference sequence).

The count of this clone is one. This rearrangement joins TRBV5-1 to TRBJ2-7, with D tentatively TRBD2 (6 bases). Germline V gives CDR1 SGHRS, CDR2 YFSETQ. The length of the CDR3 is 15 residues. Trimming took 7 bases from V and 4 from J, leaving 21 bases between them. CDR3 bases: TGCGCCAGCGGTTCTGGTAGCGGCACTCAGTACGAGCAGTACTTC. The encoded protein is CASGSGSGTQYEQYF.

This clone was counted a few times. This chain joins TRBV7-9 and TRBJ2-7; no reliable D call. The CDR3 sequence is 14 residues long. Germline CDR1 and CDR2: SEHNR and FQNEAQ (reference sequence). V lost 5 bases and J 2 bases, leaving 13 bases between the germline ends. CDR3 sequence: CASSPGPRAYEQYF. The CDR3 region has the DNA TGTGCCAGCAGCCCGGGCCCAAGGGCCTACGAGCAGTACTTC.

The chain employs TRBV6-5 and TRBJ1-5, with D possibly being TRBD1 (6 bases). CDR1 is MNHEY and CDR2 is SVGAGI in the germline V gene. The CDR3 has 15 amino acids. V was shortened by 6 bases and J by 0 bases, with 12 bases between the two germline ends. The CDR3 coding sequence is TGTGCCAGCAGCTCAACAGGGTTTAGCAATCAGCCCCAGCATTTT. Translated, it gives CASSSTGFSNQPQHF.